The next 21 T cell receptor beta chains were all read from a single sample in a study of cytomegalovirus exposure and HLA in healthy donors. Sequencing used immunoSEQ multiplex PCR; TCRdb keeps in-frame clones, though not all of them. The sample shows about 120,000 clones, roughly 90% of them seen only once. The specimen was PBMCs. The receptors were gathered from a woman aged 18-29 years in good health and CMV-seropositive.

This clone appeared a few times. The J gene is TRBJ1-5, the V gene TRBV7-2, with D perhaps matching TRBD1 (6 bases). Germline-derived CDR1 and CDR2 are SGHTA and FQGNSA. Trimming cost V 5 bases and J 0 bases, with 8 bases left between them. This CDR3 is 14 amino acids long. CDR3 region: CASSPGDSNQPQHF. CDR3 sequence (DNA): TGTGCCAGCAGCCCAGGGGATAGCAATCAGCCCCAGCATTTT.

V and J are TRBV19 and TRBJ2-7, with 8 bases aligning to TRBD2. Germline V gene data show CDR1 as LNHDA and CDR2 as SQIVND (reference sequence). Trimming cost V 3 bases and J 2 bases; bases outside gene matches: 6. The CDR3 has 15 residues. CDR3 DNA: TGTGCCAGTAGTATTATAGCGGGGAATACCTACGAGCAGTACTTC. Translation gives CASSIIAGNTYEQYF.

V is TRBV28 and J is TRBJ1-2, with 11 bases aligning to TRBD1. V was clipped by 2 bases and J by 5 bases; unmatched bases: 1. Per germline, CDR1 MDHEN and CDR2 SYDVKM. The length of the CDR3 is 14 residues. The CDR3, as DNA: TGTGCCAGCAGTTTAGGACAGGGGGCATATGGCTACACCTTC. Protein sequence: CASSLGQGAYGYTF.

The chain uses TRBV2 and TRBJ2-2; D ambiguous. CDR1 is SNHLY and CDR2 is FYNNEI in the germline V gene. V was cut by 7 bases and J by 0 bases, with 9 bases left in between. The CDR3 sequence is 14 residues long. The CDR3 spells CASIDIANTGELFF. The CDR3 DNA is TGTGCCAGCATAGATATCGCGAACACCGGGGAGCTGTTTTTT.

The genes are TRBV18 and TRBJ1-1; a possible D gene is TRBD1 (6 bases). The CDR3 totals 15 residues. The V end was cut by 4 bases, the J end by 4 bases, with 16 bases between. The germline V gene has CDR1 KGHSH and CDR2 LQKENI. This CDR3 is CASSLEQGLGTEAFF. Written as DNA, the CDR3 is TGTGCCAGCTCACTAGAACAGGGATTAGGCACTGAAGCTTTCTTT.

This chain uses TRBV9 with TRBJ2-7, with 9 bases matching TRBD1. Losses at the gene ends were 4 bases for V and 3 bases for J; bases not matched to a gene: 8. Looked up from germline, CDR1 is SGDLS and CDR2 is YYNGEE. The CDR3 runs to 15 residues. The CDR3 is CASSFATGGFYEQYF. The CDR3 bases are TGTGCCAGCAGCTTCGCGACAGGGGGGTTCTACGAGCAGTACTTC.

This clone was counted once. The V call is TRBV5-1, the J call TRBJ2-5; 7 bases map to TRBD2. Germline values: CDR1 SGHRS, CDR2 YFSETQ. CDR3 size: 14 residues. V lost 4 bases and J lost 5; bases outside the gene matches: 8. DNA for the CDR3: TGCGCCAGCAGCGGGACGGACGGGAGGGAGACCCAGTACTTC. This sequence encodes CASSGTDGRETQYF.

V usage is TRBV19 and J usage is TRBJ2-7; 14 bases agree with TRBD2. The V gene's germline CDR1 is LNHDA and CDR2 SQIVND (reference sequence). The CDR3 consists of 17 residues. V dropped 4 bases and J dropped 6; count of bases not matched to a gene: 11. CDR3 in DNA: TGTGCCAGTAGTAGGGGACTAGCGGGAGTAGAGCGAAGCGAGCAGTACTTC. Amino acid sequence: CASSRGLAGVERSEQYF.

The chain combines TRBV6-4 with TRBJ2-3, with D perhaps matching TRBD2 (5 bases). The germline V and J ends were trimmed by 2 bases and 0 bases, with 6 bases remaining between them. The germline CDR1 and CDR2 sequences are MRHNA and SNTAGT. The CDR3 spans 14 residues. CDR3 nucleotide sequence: TGTGCCAGCAGTGACCGCGGGAGCACAGATACGCAGTATTTT. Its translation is CASSDRGSTDTQYF.

Here the CDR3 DNA reads TGTGCCAGCAGCTTAAGGGCTAAACTCGGCTCCTACAATGAGCAGTTCTTC. Its protein is CASSLRAKLGSYNEQFF. This rearrangement joins TRBV7-3 to TRBJ2-1; D gene uncertain. The CDR3 totals 17 residues. V lost 1 base, J lost 0 bases, and 13 bases lay in between. Germline V CDR1 and CDR2: SGHTA, FQGTGA.

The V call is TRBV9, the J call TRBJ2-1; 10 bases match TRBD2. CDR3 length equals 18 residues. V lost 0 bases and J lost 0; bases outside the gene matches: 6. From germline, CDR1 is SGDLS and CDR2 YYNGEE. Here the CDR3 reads CASSVAGIAGGSYNEQFF. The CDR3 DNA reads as TGTGCCAGCAGCGTAGCTGGGATAGCGGGAGGCTCCTACAATGAGCAGTTCTTC.

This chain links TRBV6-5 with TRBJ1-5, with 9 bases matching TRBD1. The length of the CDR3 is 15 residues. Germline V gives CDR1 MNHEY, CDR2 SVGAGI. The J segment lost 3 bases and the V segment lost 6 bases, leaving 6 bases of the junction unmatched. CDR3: CASRPQGANNQPQHF. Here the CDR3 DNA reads TGTGCCAGCAGACCACAGGGGGCAAACAATCAGCCCCAGCATTTT.

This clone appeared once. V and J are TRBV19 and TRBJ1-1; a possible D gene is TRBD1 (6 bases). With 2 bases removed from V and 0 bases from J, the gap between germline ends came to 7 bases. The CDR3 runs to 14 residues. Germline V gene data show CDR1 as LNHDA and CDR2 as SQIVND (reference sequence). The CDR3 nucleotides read TGTGCCAGTAGTATACGGACAGTGAACACTGAAGCTTTCTTT. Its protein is CASSIRTVNTEAFF.

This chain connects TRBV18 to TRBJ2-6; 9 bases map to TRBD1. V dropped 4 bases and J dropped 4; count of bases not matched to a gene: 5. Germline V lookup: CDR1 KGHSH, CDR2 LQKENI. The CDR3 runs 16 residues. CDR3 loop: CASSREQGAGANVLTF. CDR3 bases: TGTGCCAGCTCACGGGAACAGGGGGCAGGGGCCAACGTCCTGACTTTC.

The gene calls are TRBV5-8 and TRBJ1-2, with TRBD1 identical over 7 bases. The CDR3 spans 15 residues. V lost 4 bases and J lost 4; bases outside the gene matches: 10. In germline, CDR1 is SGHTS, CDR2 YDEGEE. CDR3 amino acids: CASSPDRVTSYGYTF. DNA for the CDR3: TGTGCCAGCAGCCCCGACAGGGTAACTTCCTATGGCTACACCTTC.

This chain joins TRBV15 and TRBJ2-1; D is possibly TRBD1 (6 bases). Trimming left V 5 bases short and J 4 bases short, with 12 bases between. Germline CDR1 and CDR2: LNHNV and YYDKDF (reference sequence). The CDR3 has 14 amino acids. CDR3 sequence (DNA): TGTGCCACCAGCGGGGACGGGACATACAATGAGCAGTTCTTC. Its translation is CATSGDGTYNEQFF.

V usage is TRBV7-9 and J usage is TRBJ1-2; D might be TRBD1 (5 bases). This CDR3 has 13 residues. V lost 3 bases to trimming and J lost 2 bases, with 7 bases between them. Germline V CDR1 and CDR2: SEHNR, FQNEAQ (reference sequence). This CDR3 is CASSLGGNYGYTF. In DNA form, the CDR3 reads TGTGCCAGCAGCTTGGGGGGGAACTATGGCTACACCTTC. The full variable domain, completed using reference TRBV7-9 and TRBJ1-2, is DTGVSQNPRHKITKRGQNVTFRCDPISEHNRLYWYRQTLGQGPEFLTYFQNEAQLEKSRLLSDRFSAERPKGSFSTLEIQRTEQGDSAMYLCASSLGGNYGYTFGSGTRLTVV.

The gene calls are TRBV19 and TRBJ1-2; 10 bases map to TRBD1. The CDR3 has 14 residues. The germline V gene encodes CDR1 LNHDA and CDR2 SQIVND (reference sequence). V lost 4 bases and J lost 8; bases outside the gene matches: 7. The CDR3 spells CASSTGDRGNGYTF. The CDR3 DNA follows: TGTGCCAGTAGTACCGGGGACAGGGGTAACGGCTACACCTTC.

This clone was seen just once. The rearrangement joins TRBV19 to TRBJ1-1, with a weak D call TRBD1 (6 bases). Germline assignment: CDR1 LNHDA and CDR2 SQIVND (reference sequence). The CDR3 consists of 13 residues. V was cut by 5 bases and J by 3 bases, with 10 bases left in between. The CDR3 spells CASSGGQYTEAFF. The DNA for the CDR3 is TGTGCCAGTAGTGGGGGCCAATACACTGAAGCTTTCTTT.

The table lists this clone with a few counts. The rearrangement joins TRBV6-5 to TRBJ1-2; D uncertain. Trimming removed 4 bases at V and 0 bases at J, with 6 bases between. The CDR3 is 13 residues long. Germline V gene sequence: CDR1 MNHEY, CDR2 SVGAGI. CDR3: CASSLTANYGYTF. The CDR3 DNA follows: TGTGCCAGCAGTTTAACGGCTAACTATGGCTACACCTTC.

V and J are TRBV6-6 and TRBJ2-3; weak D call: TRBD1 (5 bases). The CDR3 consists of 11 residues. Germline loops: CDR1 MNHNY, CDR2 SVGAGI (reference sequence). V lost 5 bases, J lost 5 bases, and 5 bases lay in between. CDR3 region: CASSTGDTQYF. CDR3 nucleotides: TGTGCCAGCAGTACAGGAGATACGCAGTATTTT.